This is a list of T cell receptor beta chains from one sample in a study of CD8+CD57+ T cells in acquired aplastic anemia. TCRdb recomputed calls from the reads with MiXCR, one row per CDR3 protein. The data contain about 200,000 distinct CDR3 sequences, under 50% of them singletons. What was sequenced was sorted CD4+, CD8+, or CD8+CD57+ T cells (not recorded which) from PBMCs. Receptors were obtained from a human donor with aplastic anemia. Both conserved end residues are part of each CDR3. Each record gives: V gene, J gene, CDR3 protein.

>TRBV7-9|TRBJ1-2
CASSFSGGINGYTF
>TRBV7-3|TRBJ1-1
CASSPIRDSNTEAFF
>TRBV14|TRBJ2-5
CASSQKNPYQETQYF
>TRBV7-2|TRBJ2-7
CASSQARGEQYF
>TRBV19|TRBJ1-6
CASSISRGNSPLHF
>TRBV19|TRBJ1-5
CASSMIRGSNQPQHF
>TRBV20-1|TRBJ1-1
CSATRTGRNTEAFF
>TRBV19|TRBJ2-2
CASSTTRTGELFF
>TRBV14|TRBJ2-3
CASSSTGSGGLLTDTQYF
>TRBV10-2|TRBJ1-1
CASSGQGEGLGEAFF
>TRBV6-1|TRBJ1-1
CASSDGQGLSEAFF
>TRBV30|TRBJ1-6
CAWLTGRYNSPLHF
>TRBV30|TRBJ1-1
CAWSPGHENTEAFF
>TRBV25-1|TRBJ1-2
CASSDPTGLRGHTF
>TRBV6-7|TRBJ2-7
CAIRGQGIYEQYF
>TRBV6-5|TRBJ2-1
CASSYYRSSYNEQFF
>TRBV19|TRBJ2-7
CAWSSHTDYEQYF
>TRBV24-1|TRBJ1-2
CATSASTRGTYGYTF
>TRBV10-3|TRBJ1-4
CAISGGPINEKLFF
>TRBV19|TRBJ2-5
CASSMSETQYF
>TRBV9|TRBJ1-2
CASSVEQGREYGYTF
>TRBV15|TRBJ2-1
CATSRPGTGEIERFF
>TRBV10-1|TRBJ1-2
CASPTGEGYGYTF
>TRBV29-1|TRBJ2-2
CSVSLGIVGELFF
>TRBV19|TRBJ1-1
CASSEHLGTGNTEAFF
>TRBV24-1|TRBJ2-3
CASRDQGGGAADTQYF
>TRBV10-3|TRBJ2-1
CAISETKGTGRLGEQFF
>TRBV5-1|TRBJ2-1
CASGELAGDGNEQFF
>TRBV25-1|TRBJ1-1
CASRSRGVSTEAFF
>TRBV19|TRBJ1-1
CATQWRAEAFF
>TRBV10-3|TRBJ2-5
CAISERGGALATQYF
>TRBV15|TRBJ1-1
CATSMMGGTEAFF
>TRBV20-1|TRBJ2-7
CSARVEREFGAYEQYF
>TRBV12-3/TRBV12-4|TRBJ1-4
CASSSTGGLDEKLFF
>TRBV19|TRBJ1-2
CASTPGGAMEYGYTF
>TRBV5-1|TRBJ2-7
CASSLDLAGAEQYF
>TRBV5-1|TRBJ1-1
CASSGTGARNTEAFF
>TRBV7-6|TRBJ1-1
CASSLGDNTEAFF
>TRBV7-8|TRBJ1-3
CASSLQVASGNTIYF
>TRBV18|TRBJ1-1
CASSSLEGLMNTEAFF
>TRBV6-5|TRBJ1-1
CASSEATRVGRGTGLNTEAFF
>TRBV7-9|TRBJ1-1
CASSLRGTQSGNTEAFF
>TRBV5-4|TRBJ2-7
CASKERQASYEQYF